This TCR beta chain was observed in a study of blood T cell repertoires in COVID-19. Study-level background: Researchers got acute and convalescent COVID-19 samples from the United States, Italy and Spain. The analysed material was cDNA or gDNA that came from T cells, B-cell-depleted T cells, or PBMCs.

Germline V gene sequence: CDR1 LNHDA, CDR2 SQIVND (reference sequence). The CDR3 consists of 14 residues. V shed 6 bases, J shed 5 bases, and the junction held 7 bases outside the gene matches. Authors' processing steps: For nucleated cells, counts were estimated from reference gene primer amplification. Measured with immunoSEQ multiplex PCR; TCRdb has only the in-frame clones, and not every one. D and trimming were read from the DNA, whereas the V and J calls and clone size are those reported in that table. The table lists some 100,000 clones, around 85% of them singletons. The sample taken for sequencing was peripheral blood. The chain couples TRBV19 to TRBJ1-2; 9 positions agree with TRBD1. The TCR comes from a woman aged 60-75 years with acute or convalescent COVID-19. CDR3 in amino acids: CASSSQTGGYGYTF. DNA of the CDR3: TGTGCCAGTAGCAGCCAGACAGGGGGGTATGGCTACACCTTC. Looking up the rest from reference TRBV19 and TRBJ1-2 gives the full variable domain: DGGITQSPKYLFRKEGQNVTLSCEQNLNHDAMYWYRQDPGQGLRLIYYSQIVNDFQKGDIAEGYSVSREKKESFPLTVTSAQKNPTAFYLCASSSQTGGYGYTFGSGTRLTVV.